This T cell receptor (beta chain) derives from a study of vaccination and CD4 T cells after COVID-19. Across the study: The study enrolled six male and four female convalescents, two of whom were Hispanic.

This CDR3 region has 14 residues. Trimming stripped 3 bases from V and 7 bases from J, with 15 bases between. CDR1 is SGHTA and CDR2 is FQGNSA in the germline V gene. Indicated time point: late sampling 161 to 241 days after vaccination in a few convalescent patients. This clonotype was found a few times. TCRdb independently ran MiXCR on the PCR reads; one entry per CDR3 protein. The sample includes 25,000 to 30,000 distinct CDR3 sequences, about 54% of them seen just once. Sequencing was performed on CD4+ T cells from blood, taken about 7 months after SARS-CoV-2 vaccination. This clonotype originated in a human donor who had recovered from COVID-19. V and J are TRBV7-2 and TRBJ2-5; D may be TRBD1 (5 bases). This CDR3 reads CASSLRSPRGTQYF. The CDR3 nucleotides read TGTGCCAGCAGCTTGCGGTCACCAAGGGGGACCCAGTACTTC.